The 10 T cell receptor beta chains in this list originate from one sample, sequenced in a study of blood T cell repertoires in COVID-19. Assay used: immunoSEQ multiplex PCR; TCRdb lists only in-frame clones, some missing. Of 95,000 to 150,000 clones listed, roughly 84% were seen once; the top ten hold about 4%. The material sequenced was PBMCs or T cells enriched from blood (not recorded which). Receptors originate from a woman between 25 and 40 years old who had recovered from COVID-19.

V and J are TRBV9 and TRBJ2-1; the match to TRBD2 covers 8 bases. The CDR3 spans 13 residues. Germline CDR1 is SGDLS and CDR2 is YYNGEE. The V segment lost 3 bases and the J segment 15 bases; nucleotides outside the gene matches: 11. As DNA, the CDR3 is TGTGCCAGCAGCGCGGGACGGACTAGCAAACGGTTCTTC. As protein: CASSAGRTSKRFF.

This chain links TRBV18 with TRBJ1-5, with 9 bases identical to TRBD1. Germline CDR1 KGHSH, CDR2 LQKENI. With V trimmed by 5 bases and J by 3 bases, 2 bases remained unmatched. CDR3 length: 14 residues. The CDR3 loop is CASSSQGANQPQHF. The CDR3 DNA reads as TGTGCCAGCTCATCACAGGGGGCCAATCAGCCCCAGCATTTT. Based on the CDR3 plus reference TRBV18 and TRBJ1-5, the full variable domain is NAGVMQNPRHLVRRRGQEARLRCSPMKGHSHVYWYRQLPEEGLKFMVYLQKENIIDESGMPKERFSAEFPKEGPSILRIQQVVRGDSAAYFCASSSQGANQPQHFGDGTRLSIL.

In this sample, this clone turned up once. The V call is TRBV5-1, the J call TRBJ2-7; D is uncertain. Deletions cut 0 bases from V and 6 bases from J, with 10 bases between. This CDR3 region has 13 residues. The V gene's germline CDR1 is SGHRS and CDR2 YFSETQ. The CDR3 nucleotides are TGCGCCAGCAGCTTGGAGGCAGGCCTCGAGCAGTACTTC. This sequence encodes CASSLEAGLEQYF.

The chain carries TRBV7-2 and TRBJ2-2; D possibly corresponds to TRBD2 (5 bases). The CDR3 is 13 amino acids. Between the trimmed V and J ends, which lost 8 bases and 7 bases, there was a span of 14 bases. Germline assignment: CDR1 SGHTA and CDR2 FQGNSA. CDR3 nucleotide sequence: TGTGCCAGCGGAACTAGGGTCGACGGGGAGCTGTTTTTT. This sequence encodes CASGTRVDGELFF.

V usage is TRBV19 and J usage is TRBJ2-2; 9 nucleotides line up with TRBD1. CDR1 is LNHDA, CDR2 SQIVND, per germline (reference sequence). The CDR3 is 13 residues long. Germline trimming cut 10 bases from V and 13 bases from J; bases unmatched to any gene: 13. The CDR3 DNA is TGTGCCATTCAGGGACAGGGAGGGGGTGTGCTGTTTTTT. Translating it yields CAIQGQGGGVLFF.

This rearrangement joins TRBV5-4 to TRBJ2-5; 9 nucleotides match TRBD1. Trimming removed 2 bases from V and 4 bases from J; junction bases left unmatched: 3. CDR1 and CDR2 from the germline V gene are SGHNT and YYREEE (reference sequence). This CDR3 is 14 amino acids long. Written as DNA, the CDR3 is TGTGCCAGCAGCTTTCCGACAGGGGGAGAGACCCAGTACTTC. Protein product: CASSFPTGGETQYF. Complete variable domain (other parts from reference TRBV5-4 and TRBJ2-5): ETGVTQSPTHLIKTRGQQVTLRCSSQSGHNTVSWYQQALGQGPQFIFQYYREEENGRGNFPPRFSGLQFPNYSSELNVNALELDDSALYLCASSFPTGGETQYFGPGTRLLVL.

The V gene is TRBV10-3, the J gene TRBJ2-1, with D possibly TRBD1 on 6 matching bases. Per the germline V gene, CDR1 is ENHRY and CDR2 is SYGVKD. The V and J ends lost 3 bases and 13 bases respectively, with 16 bases between them. The CDR3 is 13 amino acids. This CDR3 reads CAISDRTVAPQFF. CDR3 nucleotides: TGTGCCATCAGTGACCGGACAGTAGCACCACAGTTCTTC.

The chain employs TRBV9 and TRBJ1-2; D not resolved. The CDR3 consists of 14 residues. Trimming removed 0 bases at V and 8 bases at J, with 14 bases between. The V gene's germline CDR1 is SGDLS and CDR2 YYNGEE. This chain's CDR3 is CASSVASGNSGYTF. In DNA form, the CDR3 reads TGTGCCAGCAGCGTAGCTTCCGGGAACTCGGGCTACACCTTC.

This CDR3 is CASSLGRGPDTQYF. The DNA for the CDR3 is TGTGCCAGCAGCTTGGGGAGAGGGCCAGATACGCAGTATTTT. The rearrangement joins TRBV7-3 to TRBJ2-3; TRBD2 might be the D (5 bases). Germline values: CDR1 SGHTA, CDR2 FQGTGA. The V and J ends lost 3 bases and 4 bases respectively, with 11 bases between them. The CDR3 covers 14 residues.

The V call is TRBV28, the J call TRBJ2-7; D possibly corresponds to TRBD1 (6 bases). Germline V gene data show CDR1 as MDHEN and CDR2 as SYDVKM. The V gene lost 4 bases and the J gene lost 0 bases, with 16 bases spanning the gap. This CDR3 contains 16 residues. The CDR3 bases are TGTGCCAGCAGTTCAGGGGCTAACCCCCTCTCCTACGAGCAGTACTTC. It yields the protein CASSSGANPLSYEQYF.